This entry features one TCR beta chain sequence. The same CDR3 can be traced to other DNA sequences in this sample. The sample originates from a study of blood T cell repertoires in COVID-19. Study details: The United States, Italy and Spain supplied acute and convalescent COVID-19 samples. In each case, the material was cDNA or gDNA derived from T cells, B-cell-depleted T cells, or PBMCs.

As processed by the authors: It was from reference gene primer amplification that nucleated cell counts were estimated. Produced via immunoSEQ multiplex PCR; TCRdb's table is partial and in-frame only. V and J calls and clone size come straight from that table; D and trimming were deduced from the DNA. The table includes some 150,000 clones, around 81% detected once. Germline-derived CDR1 and CDR2 are MDHEN and SYDVKM. V was trimmed by 8 bases and J by 3 bases, leaving 11 bases between them. The CDR3 is 13 residues long. V and J are TRBV28 and TRBJ1-5; possibly TRBD1 for D (5 bases). The receptor's source is a man in his sixties with active or convalescent COVID-19. What was sequenced was peripheral blood. The CDR3 DNA follows: TGTGCCAGCCGCCCGGGGGTCAATCAGCCCCAGCATTTT. Amino acid sequence: CASRPGVNQPQHF.